This T cell receptor (beta chain) was sequenced during a study of blood T cell repertoires in COVID-19. Study overall: Samples of COVID-19 (acute and convalescent) were obtained from the United States, Italy and Spain.

Profiled with immunoSEQ multiplex PCR; TCRdb holds only in-frame clones, not every one. Among a few hundred thousand clones listed, around 86% were seen once. Ages ranged from roughly 18 to 100 years, with residence in about 24 US areas. Participants had their cohort set by participant-reported clinical history. The TCR sequence derives from a woman younger than 35 who had recovered from COVID-19. The sequenced sample consisted of PBMCs or T cells enriched from blood (not recorded which).

In nucleotides, the CDR3 is TGTGCCAGCACCCAGGACAGGGGAATCACTGAAGCTTTCTTT. This encodes CASTQDRGITEAFF. This rearrangement joins TRBV3-1 (or the pseudogene TRBV3-2) to TRBJ1-1; 9 bases are a match to TRBD1. V was clipped by 7 bases and J by 4 bases; unmatched bases: 7. This CDR3 region has 14 residues. CDR1 LGHDT and CDR2 YNNKEL come from the germline V gene (reference sequence).